This T cell receptor (beta chain) was observed in a study of T cell changes during pregnancy in multiple sclerosis. Repertoires were generated with immunoSEQ multiplex PCR, while TCRdb's copy carries only in-frame clones and drops some. The sample carries 25,000 to 35,000 clones, around 89% recorded once. This CDR3 is built from 15 residues. V dropped 5 bases and J dropped 5; count of bases not matched to a gene: 6. In germline, CDR1 is SGHAT, CDR2 FQNNGV. Sequencing was performed on CD8+ T cells from peripheral blood mononuclear cells, taken in the second trimester of pregnancy. The chain combines TRBV11-2 with TRBJ2-5, with 12 nucleotides matching TRBD2. The clonotype comes from a female donor with multiple sclerosis, enrolled in a pregnancy study. The CDR3 sequence is CASSRRTSGVETQYF. CDR3 nucleotide sequence: TGTGCCAGCAGCCGCCGGACTAGCGGGGTGGAGACCCAGTACTTC. The full variable domain, with the rest looked up from reference TRBV11-2 and TRBJ2-5, is EAGVAQSPRYKIIEKRQSVAFWCNPISGHATLYWYQQILGQGPKLLIQFQNNGVVDDSQLPKDRFSAERLKGVDSTLKIQPAKLEDSAVYLCASSRRTSGVETQYFGPGTRLLVL.